This TCR beta chain was sequenced during a study of Tregs in tolerant kidney transplant recipients. General study findings and limits: Validation in larger populations is needed because few patients were studied. Some patients' samples used different primers over time, so nucleotide sequences weren't comparable.

CD4+CD25+CD127- Tregs, CD4+CD25- non-Tregs, CD4 and CD8 cells were sorted. The CDR3 is made up of 13 amino acids. Trimming cost V 0 bases and J 5 bases, with 7 bases left between them. CDR1 and CDR2 from the germline V gene are SGHVS and FNYEAQ. Remarks on this clone: Its antigen is as yet unknown.

TCRdb's copy holds only in-frame clones and misses some; the assay was immunoSEQ multiplex PCR. Counted here are 75,000 to 80,000 clones, around 90% occurring once; the ten biggest clones make up roughly 0.35%. V is TRBV7-6 and J is TRBJ2-5; D unresolved. The source material was Tregs from blood, sampled before the transplant. The TCR sequence derives from a human donor who received a combined kidney and bone marrow transplant. The CDR3 DNA reads as TGTGCCAGCAGCTTAGCCAATAGTGAGACCCAGTACTTC. Residues: CASSLANSETQYF.